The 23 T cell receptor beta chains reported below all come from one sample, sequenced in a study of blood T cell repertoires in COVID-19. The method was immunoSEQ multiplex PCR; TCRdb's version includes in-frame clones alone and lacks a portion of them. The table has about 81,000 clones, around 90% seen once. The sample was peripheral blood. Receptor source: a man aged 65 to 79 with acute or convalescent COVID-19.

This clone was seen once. The CDR3 DNA reads as TGTGCCAGCAGTTACTCGAGTGGGACAGGGGTAGATACGCAGTATTTT. Its translation: CASSYSSGTGVDTQYF. The chain combines TRBV6-5 with TRBJ2-3; the match to TRBD1 covers 10 bases. Germline V gene lookup returns CDR1 MNHEY and CDR2 SVGAGI. The CDR3 is 16 residues long. Trimming took 0 bases from V and 5 from J; bases not matched to a gene: 5.

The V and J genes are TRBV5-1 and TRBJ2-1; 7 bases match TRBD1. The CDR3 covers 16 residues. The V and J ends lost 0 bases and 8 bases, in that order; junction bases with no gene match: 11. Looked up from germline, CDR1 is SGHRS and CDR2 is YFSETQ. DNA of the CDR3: TGCGCCAGCAGCTTGGCAGAACCCACTAGGGGGCATGAGCAGTTCTTC. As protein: CASSLAEPTRGHEQFF.

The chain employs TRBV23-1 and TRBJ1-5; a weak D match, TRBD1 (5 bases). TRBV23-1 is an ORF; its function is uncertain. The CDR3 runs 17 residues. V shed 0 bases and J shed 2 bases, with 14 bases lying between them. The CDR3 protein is CASSQSLGDSRNQPQHF. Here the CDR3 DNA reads TGCGCCAGCAGTCAATCGTTAGGGGACTCCCGCAATCAGCCCCAGCATTTT.

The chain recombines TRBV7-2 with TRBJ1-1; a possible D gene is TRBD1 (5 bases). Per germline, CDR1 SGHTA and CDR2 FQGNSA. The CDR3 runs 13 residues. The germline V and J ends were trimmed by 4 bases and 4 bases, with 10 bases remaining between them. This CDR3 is CASSSPQGTEAFF. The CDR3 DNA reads TGTGCCAGCAGCTCTCCCCAGGGCACTGAAGCTTTCTTT.

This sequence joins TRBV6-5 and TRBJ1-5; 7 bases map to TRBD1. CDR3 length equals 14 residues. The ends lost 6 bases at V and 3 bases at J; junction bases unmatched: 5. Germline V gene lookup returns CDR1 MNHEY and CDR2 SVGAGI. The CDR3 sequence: CASRRTGNNQPQHF. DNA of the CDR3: TGTGCCAGCAGGAGGACAGGCAACAATCAGCCCCAGCATTTT.

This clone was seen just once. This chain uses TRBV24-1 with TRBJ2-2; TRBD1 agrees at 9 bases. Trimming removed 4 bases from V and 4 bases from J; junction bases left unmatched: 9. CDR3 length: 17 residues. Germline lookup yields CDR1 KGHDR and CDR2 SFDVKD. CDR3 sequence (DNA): TGTGCCACCAGTGACTTTTCCGGGACAGGGTTCACCGGGGAGCTGTTTTTT. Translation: CATSDFSGTGFTGELFF.

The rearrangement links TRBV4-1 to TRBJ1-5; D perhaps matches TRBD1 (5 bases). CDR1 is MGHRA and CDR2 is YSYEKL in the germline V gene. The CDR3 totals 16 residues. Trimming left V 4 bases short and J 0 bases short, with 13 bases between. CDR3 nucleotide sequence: TGCGCCAGCAGCCGATTGTGGGGCTATAGCAATCAGCCCCAGCATTTT. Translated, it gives CASSRLWGYSNQPQHF.

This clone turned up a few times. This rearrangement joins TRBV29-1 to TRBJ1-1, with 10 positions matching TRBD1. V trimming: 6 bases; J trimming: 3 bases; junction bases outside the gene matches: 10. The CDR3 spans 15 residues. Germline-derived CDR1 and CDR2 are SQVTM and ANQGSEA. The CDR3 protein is CSVHGQGGRDTEAFF. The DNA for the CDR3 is TGCAGCGTGCACGGACAGGGGGGAAGGGACACTGAAGCTTTCTTT.

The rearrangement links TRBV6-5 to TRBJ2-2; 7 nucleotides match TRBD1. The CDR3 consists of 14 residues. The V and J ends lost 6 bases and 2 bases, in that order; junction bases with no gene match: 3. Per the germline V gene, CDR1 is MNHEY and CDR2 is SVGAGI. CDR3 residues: CASSGQVNTGELFF. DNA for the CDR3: TGTGCCAGCAGCGGACAGGTCAACACCGGGGAGCTGTTTTTT.

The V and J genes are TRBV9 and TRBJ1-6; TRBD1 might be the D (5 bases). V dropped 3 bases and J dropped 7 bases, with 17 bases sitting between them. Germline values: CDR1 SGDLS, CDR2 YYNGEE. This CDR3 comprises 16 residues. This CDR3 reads CASSANQGGWNSPLHF. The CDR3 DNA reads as TGTGCCAGCAGCGCTAATCAGGGCGGTTGGAATTCACCCCTCCACTTT.

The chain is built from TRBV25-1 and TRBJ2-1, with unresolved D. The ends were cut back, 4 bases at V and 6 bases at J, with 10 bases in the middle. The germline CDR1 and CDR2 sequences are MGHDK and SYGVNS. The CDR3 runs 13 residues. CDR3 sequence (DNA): TGTGCCAGCAGTGCCAATCACATCAATGAGCAGTTCTTC. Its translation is CASSANHINEQFF.

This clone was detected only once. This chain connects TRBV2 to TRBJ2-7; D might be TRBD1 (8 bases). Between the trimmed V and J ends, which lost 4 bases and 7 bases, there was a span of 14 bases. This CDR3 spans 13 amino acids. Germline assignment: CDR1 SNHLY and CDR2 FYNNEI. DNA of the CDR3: TGTGCCAGCAGTGGAGCACAGGGGGGGGAGCAGTACTTC. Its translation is CASSGAQGGEQYF.

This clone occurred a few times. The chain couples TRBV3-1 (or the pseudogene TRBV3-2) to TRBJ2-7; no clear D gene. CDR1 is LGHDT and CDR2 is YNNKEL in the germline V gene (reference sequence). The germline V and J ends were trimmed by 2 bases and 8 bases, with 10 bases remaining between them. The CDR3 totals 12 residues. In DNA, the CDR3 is TGTGCCAGCAGCCAACCGACTTCCAAGCAGTACTTC. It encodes CASSQPTSKQYF.

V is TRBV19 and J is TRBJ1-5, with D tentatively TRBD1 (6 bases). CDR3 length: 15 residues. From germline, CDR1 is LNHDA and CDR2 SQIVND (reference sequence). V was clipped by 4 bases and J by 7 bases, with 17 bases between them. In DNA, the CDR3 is TGTGCCAGTAGTACGAAACAGGGATCTGGACAGCCCCAGCATTTT. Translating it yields CASSTKQGSGQPQHF.

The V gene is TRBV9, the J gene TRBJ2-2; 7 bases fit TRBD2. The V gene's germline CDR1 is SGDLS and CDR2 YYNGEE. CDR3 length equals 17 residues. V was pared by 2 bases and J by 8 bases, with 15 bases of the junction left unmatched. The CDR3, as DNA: TGTGCCAGCAGCGTTGCGGTGGGGAGCGGGACGGTGGGGGAGCTGTTTTTT. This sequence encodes CASSVAVGSGTVGELFF.

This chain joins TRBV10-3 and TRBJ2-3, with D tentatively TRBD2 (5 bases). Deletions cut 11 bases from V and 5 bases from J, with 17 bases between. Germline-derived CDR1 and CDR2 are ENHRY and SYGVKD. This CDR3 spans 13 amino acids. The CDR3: CAVGSRKEDTQYF. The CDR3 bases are TGTGCCGTGGGGAGTAGGAAAGAAGATACGCAGTATTTT.

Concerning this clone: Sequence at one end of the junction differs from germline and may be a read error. The CDR3 reads CAASDPTVAKNIQYF. The CDR3 bases are TGCGCCGCCAGTGACCCGACAGTAGCCAAAAACATTCAGTACTTC. The rearrangement joins TRBV24-1 to TRBJ2-4; D is possibly TRBD1 (5 bases). The CDR3 spans 15 residues. Germline V CDR1 and CDR2: KGHDR, SFDVKD.

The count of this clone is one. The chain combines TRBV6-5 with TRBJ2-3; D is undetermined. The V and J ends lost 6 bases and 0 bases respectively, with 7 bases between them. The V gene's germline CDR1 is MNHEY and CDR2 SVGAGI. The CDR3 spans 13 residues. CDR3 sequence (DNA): TGTGCCAGCAGGAGGCAAAGCACAGATACGCAGTATTTT. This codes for CASRRQSTDTQYF.

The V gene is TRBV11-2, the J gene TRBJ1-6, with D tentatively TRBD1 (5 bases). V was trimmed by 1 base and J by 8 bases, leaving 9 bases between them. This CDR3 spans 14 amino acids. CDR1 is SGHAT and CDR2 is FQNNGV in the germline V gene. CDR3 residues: CASSLGQRHSPLHF. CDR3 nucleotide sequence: TGTGCCAGCAGCTTAGGACAGAGACATTCACCCCTCCACTTT.

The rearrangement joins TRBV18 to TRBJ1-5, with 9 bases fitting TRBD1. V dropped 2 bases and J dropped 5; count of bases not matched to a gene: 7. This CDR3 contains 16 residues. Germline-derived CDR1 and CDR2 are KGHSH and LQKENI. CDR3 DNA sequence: TGTGCCAGCTCACCAGCCGGACAGGGGAAAGATCAGCCCCAGCATTTT. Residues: CASSPAGQGKDQPQHF.

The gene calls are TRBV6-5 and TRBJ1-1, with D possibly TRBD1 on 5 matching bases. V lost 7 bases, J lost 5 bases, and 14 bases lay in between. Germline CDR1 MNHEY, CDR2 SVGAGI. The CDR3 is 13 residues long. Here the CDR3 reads CASMDWPGTEAFF. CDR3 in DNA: TGTGCCAGCATGGATTGGCCAGGGACTGAAGCTTTCTTT.

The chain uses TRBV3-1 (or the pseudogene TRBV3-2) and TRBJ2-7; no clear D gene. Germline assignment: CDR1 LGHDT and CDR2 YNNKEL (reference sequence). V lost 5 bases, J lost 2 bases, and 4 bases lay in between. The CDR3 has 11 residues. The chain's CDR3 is CASSEAYEQYF. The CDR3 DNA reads TGTGCCAGCAGCGAGGCCTACGAGCAGTACTTC.

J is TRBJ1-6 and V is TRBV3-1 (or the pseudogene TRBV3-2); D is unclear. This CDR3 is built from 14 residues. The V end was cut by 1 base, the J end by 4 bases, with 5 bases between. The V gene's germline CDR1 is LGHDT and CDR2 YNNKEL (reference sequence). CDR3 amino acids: CASSQASYNSPLHF. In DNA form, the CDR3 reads TGTGCCAGCAGCCAAGCCAGTTATAATTCACCCCTCCACTTT.